This T cell receptor (beta chain) was captured in a study of PD-L1 blockade in urothelial cancer. In the study overall: Of prior chemotherapy regimens, patients had received between 0 and 3. Analyses were performed on blood at 3 weeks after treatment start (the second dose) and at 6 weeks. The median number of T cells present in blood samples was around 150,000.

Time point defined: pretreatment peripheral blood. PCRs were each spiked with synthetic TCR analog templates. The repertoire was sequenced with immunoSEQ multiplex PCR; TCRdb's copy has only in-frame clones and lacks some. The sample has under 100,000 clones; roughly 89% are singletons. The CDR3 is 16 residues long. In germline, CDR1 is SGHRS, CDR2 YFSETQ. After removal of 0 bases from V and 4 bases from J, the junction contained 6 bases not matched to a gene. V is TRBV5-1 and J is TRBJ2-2, with 7 bases matching TRBD2. This receptor was taken from a man aged 60-69 years with urothelial cancer. The sequencing here drew on PBMCs, taken around atezolizumab (anti-PD-L1) treatment. The CDR3 nucleotides are TGCGCCAGCAGCTTGGATCCAGCGGGAAGCACCGGGGAGCTGTTTTTT. It translates to CASSLDPAGSTGELFF.